This T cell receptor (beta chain) stems from a study of blood T cell repertoires in COVID-19. CDR1 SGHKS and CDR2 YYEKEE come from the germline V gene (reference sequence). V lost 4 bases to trimming and J lost 0 bases, with 16 bases between them. The CDR3 covers 17 residues. Libraries were prepared by immunoSEQ multiplex PCR; TCRdb keeps only in-frame clonotypes and omits some of them. Here the sample spans 130,000 to 150,000 clones, 87% being singletons. Input material: peripheral blood. This chain joins TRBV5-5 and TRBJ1-4; D is possibly TRBD1 (5 bases). This receptor was taken from a man older than 75 with acute or convalescent COVID-19. The CDR3 sequence is CASSEETAWATNEKLFF. Here the CDR3 DNA reads TGTGCCAGCAGCGAAGAGACAGCCTGGGCAACTAATGAAAAACTGTTTTTT.